The 21 T cell receptor beta chains reported below all come from one sample, sequenced in a study of regulatory T cells in long-lasting Graves disease. Described time point: newly diagnosed GD, antithyroid drugs for less than 3 months. The TCR library was prepared using RNA isolated from PBMCs. CDR3-region Arm-PCR and iRepertoire HTBI primers produced the TCR beta libraries. TCRdb reprocessed the multiplex PCR reads with MiXCR, giving one entry per CDR3 protein. Of about 400,000 distinct CDR3 sequences in the sample, about 16% were seen once. Source: peripheral blood mononuclear cells (PBMCs), taken at new diagnosis, from a patient treated with antithyroid drugs. The receptors were sampled from a female donor with Graves disease.

V gene TRBV20-1 combines with J gene TRBJ2-1; 9 nucleotides align to TRBD2. From germline, CDR1 is DFQATT and CDR2 SNEGSKA (reference sequence). The V and J ends lost 0 bases and 4 bases, in that order; junction bases with no gene match: 10. The CDR3 has 17 amino acids. For the CDR3, the DNA is TGCAGTGCTAGAGACCCCGGACTAGCGTCGGGATACAATGAGCAGTTCTTC. It codes for CSARDPGLASGYNEQFF.

The V gene is TRBV12-3 or TRBV12-4, the J gene TRBJ2-1, with a possible D match to TRBD1 (7 bases). Trimming cost V 2 bases and J 13 bases, with 24 bases left between them. There are 16 residues in the CDR3. The CDR3 nucleotides are TGTGCCAGCAGTTTAAAGCAGGGGGGCCCTCTCGGTGAACAGTTCTTC. Its protein is CASSLKQGGPLGEQFF.

This clonotype appeared a few times. The chain joins TRBV10-3 to TRBJ2-6; D gene ambiguous. Germline loops: CDR1 ENHRY, CDR2 SYGVKD. This CDR3 contains 14 residues. V lost 6 bases, J lost 3 bases, and 9 bases lay in between. CDR3 sequence reads: CAISPDSGANVLTF. In nucleotides, the CDR3 is TGTGCCATCAGCCCGGATAGTGGGGCCAACGTCCTGACTTTC.

The sample holds a few counts of this clonotype. The chain joins TRBV4-1 to TRBJ1-2; 8 bases map to TRBD1. The ends lost 4 bases at V and 8 bases at J; junction bases unmatched: 21. Germline loops: CDR1 MGHRA, CDR2 YSYEKL. This CDR3 region has 18 residues. CDR3 DNA: TGCGCCAGCAGCCTCGTCCGGGGAGTTCTCGCGGGGACAGGAGGCTACACCTTC. This codes for CASSLVRGVLAGTGGYTF.

This clonotype was seen ten or more times. J is TRBJ1-1 and V is TRBV3-1; D is unresolved. Germline V gene data show CDR1 as LGHDT and CDR2 as YNNKEL (reference sequence). The CDR3 consists of 11 residues. Trimming shortened V by 3 bases and J by 10 bases, and 9 bases separated the two germline ends. In DNA, the CDR3 is TGTGCCAGCAGCCAGGGTGCAGTAGCTTTCTTT. Amino acids: CASSQGAVAFF. The entire variable domain, with the rest obtained from reference TRBV3-1 and TRBJ1-1, is as follows: DTAVSQTPKYLVTQMGNDKSIKCEQNLGHDTMYWYKQDSKKFLKIMFSYNNKELIINETVPNRFSPKSPDKAHLNLHINSLELGDSAVYFCASSQGAVAFFGQGTRLTVV.

The rearrangement uses TRBV27 and TRBJ1-3, with D perhaps matching TRBD1 (5 bases). Germline V gene lookup returns CDR1 MNHEY and CDR2 SMNVEV (reference sequence). CDR3 length: 14 amino acids. With 9 bases removed from V and 4 bases from J, the gap between germline ends came to 16 bases. The CDR3 here is CASRTGEEGNTIYF. CDR3 sequence (DNA): TGTGCCAGTAGGACGGGGGAGGAAGGAAACACCATATATTTT.

This clonotype was observed many times. The genes are TRBV12-3 or TRBV12-4 and TRBJ2-3; 11 bases are a match to TRBD2. This CDR3 comprises 16 residues. Trimming took 8 bases from V and 10 from J; bases not matched to a gene: 17. The CDR3 loop reads CASGLVGSGRVQAQYF. The CDR3 bases are TGTGCCAGCGGTCTCGTAGGTAGCGGGAGGGTTCAGGCGCAGTATTTT.

This clonotype has more than one count but fewer than ten. This chain joins TRBV5-5 and TRBJ2-7; 8 bases map to TRBD1. CDR3 size: 16 residues. CDR1 is SGHKS, CDR2 YYEKEE, per germline (reference sequence). After removal of 0 bases from V and 6 bases from J, the junction contained 11 bases not matched to a gene. CDR3 region: CASSLVFGQGAGEQYF. In DNA form, the CDR3 reads TGTGCCAGCAGCTTGGTCTTCGGACAGGGTGCCGGCGAGCAGTACTTC.

This clonotype has a count of ten or more. The chain recombines TRBV7-9 with TRBJ1-4; D not certain. Trimming removed 3 bases at V and 8 bases at J, with 7 bases between. The CDR3 is 12 amino acids. Germline V gene lookup returns CDR1 SEHNR and CDR2 FQNEAQ (reference sequence). The CDR3 coding sequence is TGTGCCAGCAGCTTCCCGGGAGAAAAACTGTTTTTT. Encoded protein: CASSFPGEKLFF.

This clonotype was seen ten or more times. V is TRBV12-3 or TRBV12-4 and J is TRBJ2-2; TRBD2 matches at 13 bases. There are 15 residues in the CDR3. The trim removed 4 bases at V and 4 bases at J, leaving 0 bases unmatched. CDR3 sequence: CASSWTSGGTGELFF. The CDR3 nucleotides read TGTGCCAGCAGTTGGACTAGCGGGGGCACCGGGGAGCTGTTTTTT.

Concerning this clonotype itself: Since no conserved phenylalanine or tryptophan closes the CDR3, a read error is the likely cause. The chain joins TRBV3-1 to TRBJ1-1; perhaps TRBD1 as D (5 bases). CDR1 and CDR2 from the germline V gene are LGHDT and YNNKEL (reference sequence). CDR3 length equals 12 residues. V lost 4 bases and J 5 bases, leaving 8 bases between the germline ends. The CDR3 DNA reads as TGTGCCAGCAGCCTAGCAGGGACTGAAGCTTTCTCT. Protein: CASSLAGTEAFS.

This clonotype was observed many times. This rearrangement joins TRBV24-1 to TRBJ1-2; weak D call: TRBD1 (5 bases). CDR3 length: 16 residues. The V gene's germline CDR1 is KGHDR and CDR2 SFDVKD. V gave up 4 bases and J gave up 8 bases, with 22 bases separating them. This CDR3 is CATSDPGPVPPSGYTF. The CDR3 DNA reads TGTGCCACCAGTGACCCGGGGCCAGTACCCCCGTCGGGCTACACCTTC.

The V and J genes are TRBV5-1 and TRBJ2-3; 7 bases are a match to TRBD2. Trimming removed 4 bases from V and 6 bases from J; junction bases left unmatched: 8. This CDR3 is built from 14 residues. The germline V gene encodes CDR1 SGHRS and CDR2 YFSETQ. In DNA, the CDR3 is TGCGCCAGCAGCCTCTTTGACGGGGGGGATACGCAGTATTTT. It specifies CASSLFDGGDTQYF.

This clonotype was seen repeatedly, ten times or more. This chain uses TRBV11-2 with TRBJ2-3, with 9 positions matching TRBD2. This CDR3 comprises 13 residues. Germline CDR1 SGHAT, CDR2 FQNNGV. V trimming: 6 bases; J trimming: 5 bases; junction bases outside the gene matches: 3. CDR3 in amino acids: CASSRGRGDTQYF. CDR3 DNA sequence: TGTGCCAGCAGTCGCGGGAGGGGAGATACGCAGTATTTT.

J is TRBJ1-2 and V is TRBV4-1, with a tentative D call TRBD1 (6 bases). Per germline, CDR1 MGHRA and CDR2 YSYEKL. The V end was cut by 0 bases, the J end by 1 base, with 12 bases between. The CDR3 extends over 16 amino acids. In DNA, the CDR3 is TGCGCCAGCAGCCAAGATCGGGGACACTTTAACTATGGCTACACCTTC. It codes for CASSQDRGHFNYGYTF.

This clonotype was recorded at least ten times. This chain links TRBV20-1 with TRBJ1-2; D unclear. CDR1 and CDR2 (germline): DFQATT, SNEGSKA (reference sequence). The length of the CDR3 is 13 residues. V gave up 0 bases and J gave up 9 bases, with 14 bases separating them. The CDR3 DNA sequence: TGCAGTGCTAGAGATGCCGGCGGCTCTAGCTACACCTTC. Its translation is CSARDAGGSSYTF.

This clonotype was observed many times. The chain carries TRBV2 and TRBJ1-1, with a weak D call TRBD1 (5 bases). V lost 6 bases to trimming and J lost 4 bases, with 18 bases between them. Germline V gene lookup returns CDR1 SNHLY and CDR2 FYNNEI. This CDR3 has 15 residues. CDR3 loop: CASRRKEGAITEAFF. The CDR3 DNA follows: TGTGCCAGCAGGCGAAAAGAAGGGGCCATCACTGAAGCTTTCTTT.

The CDR3 sequence: CASRSYAEAEKEKLFF. CDR3 bases: TGTGCCAGTAGATCGTATGCGGAAGCGGAAAAGGAAAAACTGTTTTTT. The chain employs TRBV19 and TRBJ1-4; no clear D. CDR3 size: 16 residues. The V gene lost 6 bases and the J gene lost 8 bases, with 22 bases spanning the gap. Germline-derived CDR1 and CDR2 are LNHDA and SQIVND (reference sequence).

This clonotype was seen ten or more times. CDR3 in DNA: TGCGCCAGCAGCCAGTTCGAGGTCCTTCTCCCTAATTCACCCCTCCACTTT. As protein: CASSQFEVLLPNSPLHF. This chain connects TRBV4-1 to TRBJ1-6; unclear D gene. V was clipped by 3 bases and J by 6 bases, with 18 bases between them. The CDR3 consists of 17 residues. Per germline, CDR1 MGHRA and CDR2 YSYEKL.

This clonotype turned up a few times. The chain joins TRBV5-1 to TRBJ2-7; 8 bases match TRBD1. The germline gives CDR1 SGHRS, CDR2 YFSETQ. This CDR3 is 14 amino acids long. V lost 0 bases, J lost 6 bases, and 5 bases stayed unmatched. The CDR3 nucleotides are TGCGCCAGCAGCTTGGATTCAGGGGGCGGCGAGCAGTACTTC. Protein: CASSLDSGGGEQYF.

This chain joins TRBV19 and TRBJ2-1, with a weak D call TRBD2 (6 bases). The CDR3 consists of 16 residues. Trimming took off 3 bases at V and 4 bases at J, with 16 bases between the two ends. Germline V lookup: CDR1 LNHDA, CDR2 SQIVND (reference sequence). The CDR3 sequence is CASSIDGGIVYNEQFF. The DNA for the CDR3 is TGTGCCAGTAGTATCGACGGCGGGATTGTGTACAATGAGCAGTTCTTC.